The 11 T cell receptor beta chains below come from one sample, sequenced in a study of blood T cell repertoires in COVID-19. Assay: immunoSEQ multiplex PCR; the TCRdb copy retains only in-frame clones and omits some. The sample lists about 400,000 clones, about 90% occurring once. The source material was PBMCs or T cells enriched from blood (not recorded which). Receptor source: a woman aged 30 to 39 who had recovered from COVID-19.

The chain links TRBV5-1 to TRBJ2-1; 11 nucleotides agree with TRBD2. V dropped 3 bases and J dropped 4; count of bases not matched to a gene: 3. CDR1 is SGHRS, CDR2 YFSETQ, per germline. This CDR3 spans 15 amino acids. CDR3 bases: TGCGCCAGCAGCTCAACTAGCGGGGGTTACAATGAGCAGTTCTTC. It yields the protein CASSSTSGGYNEQFF.

The V call is TRBV27, the J call TRBJ2-1; D is ambiguous. Germline V CDR1 and CDR2: MNHEY, SMNVEV (reference sequence). The CDR3 is 11 residues long. Deletions cut 3 bases from V and 9 bases from J, with 6 bases between. The DNA for the CDR3 is TGTGCCAGCAGTTTGCCGGGTGAGCAGTTCTTC. Protein product: CASSLPGEQFF.

Concerning this clone itself: Other DNA sequences in this specimen translate into the identical CDR3. The V and J genes are TRBV6-5 and TRBJ2-3, with D tentatively TRBD2 (5 bases). V was clipped by 7 bases and J by 7 bases, with 9 bases between them. This CDR3 region has 11 residues. Germline CDR1 and CDR2: MNHEY and SVGAGI. CDR3 DNA: TGTGCCAGCACTTCGGGGTATACGCAGTATTTT. It translates to CASTSGYTQYF.

This chain connects TRBV7-9 to TRBJ2-7, with 8 bases lining up with TRBD2. The germline CDR1 and CDR2 sequences are SEHNR and FQNEAQ (reference sequence). This CDR3 has 16 residues. Unmatched junction bases numbered 8, after V lost 1 base and J lost 3 bases. The CDR3 DNA reads TGTGCCAGCAGCTTAGTTCTGGGCGGGACTAGCTACGAGCAGTACTTC. It translates to CASSLVLGGTSYEQYF.

The V call is TRBV19, the J call TRBJ1-2, with unresolved D. Germline V gene sequence: CDR1 LNHDA, CDR2 SQIVND (reference sequence). V dropped 5 bases and J dropped 8 bases, with 12 bases sitting between them. The CDR3 consists of 12 residues. The CDR3 nucleotides are TGTGCCAGTAGTGATCGAGGGTTAGGCTACACCTTC. It specifies CASSDRGLGYTF.

The V call is TRBV19, the J call TRBJ1-6; 10 nucleotides match TRBD1. V lost 5 bases to trimming and J lost 10 bases; unmatched junction nucleotides: 11. CDR1 is LNHDA and CDR2 is SQIVND in the germline V gene (reference sequence). The CDR3 contains 16 residues. DNA of the CDR3: TGTGCCAGTAGTGCCCGACCGGGACAGGGGAACTCACCCCTCCACTTT. It translates to CASSARPGQGNSPLHF.

V and J are TRBV6-5 and TRBJ1-2; D unclear. The CDR3 is made up of 13 amino acids. Germline-derived CDR1 and CDR2 are MNHEY and SVGAGI. Trimming removed 8 bases from V and 0 bases from J, with 10 bases in between. The DNA of the CDR3 is TGTGCCAGCGGCAGGACTTCTAACTATGGCTACACCTTC. The encoded protein is CASGRTSNYGYTF.

The chain combines TRBV18 with TRBJ1-1; TRBD1 might be the D (6 bases). From germline, CDR1 is KGHSH and CDR2 LQKENI. Trimming left V 5 bases short and J 6 bases short, with 16 bases between. The CDR3 length is 14 residues. The CDR3 DNA is TGTGCCAGCTCATCAAACCAGGGGTACGCTGAAGCTTTCTTT. Protein sequence: CASSSNQGYAEAFF.

V and J are TRBV11-1 and TRBJ1-1; 7 bases align to TRBD1. Per germline, CDR1 SGHAT and CDR2 FQDESV (reference sequence). The CDR3 contains 15 residues. With V trimmed by 5 bases and J by 1 base, 7 bases remained unmatched. For the CDR3, the DNA is TGTGCCAGCAGCACCGACAGGGTGGAGAACACTGAAGCTTTCTTT. Translating gives CASSTDRVENTEAFF.

The chain recombines TRBV11-2 with TRBJ1-1; D is possibly TRBD1 (5 bases). In germline, CDR1 is SGHAT, CDR2 FQNNGV. Trimming stripped 2 bases from V and 3 bases from J, with 10 bases between. The CDR3 has 14 amino acids. CDR3 bases: TGTGCCAGCAGCTTAAGGGGTAAGGACACTGAAGCTTTCTTT. Translated: CASSLRGKDTEAFF.

This clone is a singleton in its sample. The rearrangement links TRBV24-1 to TRBJ2-1; D not certain. Germline CDR1 is KGHDR and CDR2 is SFDVKD. The CDR3 has 12 residues. Trimming pared 5 bases from V and 4 bases from J, leaving 5 bases between. CDR3 residues: CATSGAYNEQFF. The CDR3 DNA follows: TGTGCCACCAGTGGGGCTTACAATGAGCAGTTCTTC.